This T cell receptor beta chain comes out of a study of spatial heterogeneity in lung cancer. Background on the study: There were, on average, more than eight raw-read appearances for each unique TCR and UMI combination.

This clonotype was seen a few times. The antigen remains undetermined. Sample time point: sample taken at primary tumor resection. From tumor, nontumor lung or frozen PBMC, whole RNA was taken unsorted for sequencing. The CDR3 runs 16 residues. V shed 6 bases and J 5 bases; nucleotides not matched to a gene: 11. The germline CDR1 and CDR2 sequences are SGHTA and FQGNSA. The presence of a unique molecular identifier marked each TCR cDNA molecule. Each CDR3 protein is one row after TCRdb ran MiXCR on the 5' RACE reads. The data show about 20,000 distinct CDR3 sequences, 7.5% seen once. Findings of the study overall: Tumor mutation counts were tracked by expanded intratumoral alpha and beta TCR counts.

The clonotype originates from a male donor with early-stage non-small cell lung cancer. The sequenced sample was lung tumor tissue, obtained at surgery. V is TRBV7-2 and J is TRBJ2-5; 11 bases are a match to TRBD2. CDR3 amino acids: CASSLASSGGTETQYF. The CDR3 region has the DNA TGTGCCAGCAGTCTAGCGTCTAGCGGGGGGACCGAGACCCAGTACTTC.